Sequencing of this T cell receptor (beta chain) was carried out in a study of graft-versus-host responses after intestinal transplantation. Study overall: Transplant recipients had multivisceral, liver-intestinal, or isolated intestinal grafts. The recipients all started with anti-thymocyte globulin induction and then took tacrolimus and steroids for two to four years.

The protocol was immunoSEQ multiplex PCR, while the TCRdb copy is restricted to in-frame clones and leaves out a portion. The table has under 85,000 clones, less than 95% seen once; the top ten hold 1.3%. The study's findings and limits: GvH clones were found in recipient marrow; some appeared first in ileum or blood.

Concerning this clone: Its antigen is still unknown.

The CDR3 runs 12 residues. Germline V gene data show CDR1 as SGHAT and CDR2 as FQNNGV. V shed 3 bases, J shed 8 bases, and the junction held 3 bases outside the gene matches. The receptor was derived from a human donor who received an intestinal transplant. Specimen: unstimulated CD8+ T cells sorted from spleen or lymph node cells, collected before intestinal transplant. The chain combines TRBV11-2 with TRBJ1-2; 7 bases are shared with TRBD1. Here the CDR3 DNA reads TGTGCCAGCAGCTTGGGACAGAACGGCTACACCTTC. Protein product: CASSLGQNGYTF.